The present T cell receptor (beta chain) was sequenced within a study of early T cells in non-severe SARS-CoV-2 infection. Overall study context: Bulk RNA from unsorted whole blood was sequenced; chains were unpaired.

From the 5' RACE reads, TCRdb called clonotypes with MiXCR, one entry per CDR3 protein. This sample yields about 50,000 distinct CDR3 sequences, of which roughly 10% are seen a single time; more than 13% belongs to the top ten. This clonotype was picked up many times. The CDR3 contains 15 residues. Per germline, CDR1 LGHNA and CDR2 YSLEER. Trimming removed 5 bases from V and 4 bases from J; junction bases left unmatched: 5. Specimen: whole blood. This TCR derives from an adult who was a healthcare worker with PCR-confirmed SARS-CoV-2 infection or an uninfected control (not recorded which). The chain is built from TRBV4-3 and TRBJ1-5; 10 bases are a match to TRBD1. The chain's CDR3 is CASSKGTGDNQPQHF. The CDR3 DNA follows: TGCGCCAGCAGCAAGGGGACAGGGGATAATCAGCCCCAGCATTTT.